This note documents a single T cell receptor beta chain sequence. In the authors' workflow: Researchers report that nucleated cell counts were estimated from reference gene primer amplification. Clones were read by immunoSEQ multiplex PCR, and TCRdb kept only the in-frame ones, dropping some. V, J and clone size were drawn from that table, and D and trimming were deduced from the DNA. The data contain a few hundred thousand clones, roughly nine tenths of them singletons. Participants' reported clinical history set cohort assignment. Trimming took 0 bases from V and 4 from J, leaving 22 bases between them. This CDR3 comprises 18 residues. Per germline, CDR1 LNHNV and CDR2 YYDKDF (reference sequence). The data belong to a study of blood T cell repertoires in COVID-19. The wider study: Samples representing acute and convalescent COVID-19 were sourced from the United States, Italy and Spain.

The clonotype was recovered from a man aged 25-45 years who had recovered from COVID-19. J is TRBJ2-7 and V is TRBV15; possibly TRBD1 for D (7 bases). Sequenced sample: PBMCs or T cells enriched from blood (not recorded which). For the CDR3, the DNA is TGTGCCACCAGCAGAGATTTGGGGGGACAGACTCTACGGTACGAGCAGTACTTC. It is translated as CATSRDLGGQTLRYEQYF.